A selection of T cell receptor beta chains follows, all from one sample in a study of T cells expressing NK-cell markers. TCRdb reprocessed the 5' RACE reads; each CDR3 protein has one entry and no DNA is given. The sample table sets out 550,000 to 600,000 distinct CDR3 sequences. The sample comprised blood T cells: a sorted CD56 or NKG2C T cell subset, CD4+ or CD8+ T cells, or bulk PBMC T cells (not recorded which). These receptors were obtained from a man between 18 and 29 years old in good health. CDR3s include the opening cysteine and the closing phenylalanine or tryptophan. The order of the fields is V gene, J gene, CDR3 protein.

V gene: TRBV6-5
J gene: TRBJ1-6
CDR3 protein: CASSYQDSPLHF

V gene: TRBV7-9
J gene: TRBJ1-1
CDR3 protein: CASSLAEFSGDAEAFF

V gene: TRBV2
J gene: TRBJ2-3
CDR3 protein: CASSPTIPRGRARVTDTQYF

V gene: TRBV29-1
J gene: TRBJ1-5
CDR3 protein: CSVGWRRDQPQHF

V gene: TRBV2
J gene: TRBJ2-5
CDR3 protein: CASSDGRALAGTDQETQYF

V gene: TRBV7-2
J gene: TRBJ2-3
CDR3 protein: CASSWGLSTDTQYF

V gene: TRBV24-1
J gene: TRBJ2-7
CDR3 protein: CATRESTLYEQYF

V gene: TRBV5-1
J gene: TRBJ2-1
CDR3 protein: CASSFGGRASEQFF

V gene: TRBV15
J gene: TRBJ2-1
CDR3 protein: CATSTDRGAYNEQFF

V gene: TRBV7-9
J gene: TRBJ1-1
CDR3 protein: CASSSQSGNAEAFF

V gene: TRBV5-1
J gene: TRBJ2-3
CDR3 protein: CASSLQAASTDTQYF

V gene: TRBV7-9
J gene: TRBJ2-1
CDR3 protein: CASSPRETTYNEQFF

V gene: TRBV7-8
J gene: TRBJ2-5
CDR3 protein: CASSSIAVYKETQYF

V gene: TRBV3-1
J gene: TRBJ2-1
CDR3 protein: CASSQFRGGPYNEQFF

V gene: TRBV27
J gene: TRBJ2-1
CDR3 protein: CASSLAAGGPFEQFF

V gene: TRBV7-2
J gene: TRBJ1-5
CDR3 protein: CASSLRLTGLVMDQPQHF

V gene: TRBV7-6
J gene: TRBJ2-2
CDR3 protein: CASSLARVPPDTGELFF

V gene: TRBV29-1
J gene: TRBJ2-3
CDR3 protein: CSVGRRVGYTDTQYF

V gene: TRBV19
J gene: TRBJ2-5
CDR3 protein: CASSVVGAETQYF

V gene: TRBV25-1
J gene: TRBJ2-4
CDR3 protein: CASSGGRADIQYF

V gene: TRBV6-1
J gene: TRBJ2-7
CDR3 protein: CASGVRSDEQYF

V gene: TRBV12-3/TRBV12-4
J gene: TRBJ1-1
CDR3 protein: CASSLSDRPNTEAFF

V gene: TRBV12-3/TRBV12-4
J gene: TRBJ1-5
CDR3 protein: CASSFGFDQPQHF

V gene: TRBV28
J gene: TRBJ2-1
CDR3 protein: CASSLPGGAGYNEQFF

V gene: TRBV6-2/TRBV6-3
J gene: TRBJ2-1
CDR3 protein: CASSPGGLAGFVYNEQFF

V gene: TRBV29-1
J gene: TRBJ1-5
CDR3 protein: CSVGTGGIHQPQHF

V gene: TRBV6-5
J gene: TRBJ2-2
CDR3 protein: CASSRTPDGAGELFF

V gene: TRBV30
J gene: TRBJ2-6
CDR3 protein: CAWAHLSGANVLTF

V gene: TRBV20-1
J gene: TRBJ2-3
CDR3 protein: CSARYPGTSFTDTQYF

V gene: TRBV30
J gene: TRBJ1-2
CDR3 protein: CAWSPQVWYGYTF

V gene: TRBV7-2
J gene: TRBJ2-7
CDR3 protein: CATNPGVIGEQYF

V gene: TRBV20-1
J gene: TRBJ1-3
CDR3 protein: CSAEKGSGNTIYF

V gene: TRBV29-1
J gene: TRBJ2-3
CDR3 protein: CSVSGLTHSDTQYF